Sequencing of this T cell receptor beta chain was carried out in a study of regulatory T cells in long-lasting Graves disease. Time point reported: persistent/refractory GD, antithyroid drugs over 5 years with positive TRAb. TCR sequences were obtained from RNA taken from PBMCs. iRepertoire HTBI primers and Arm-PCR of CDR3 regions built TCR beta libraries. TCRdb independently ran MiXCR on the multiplex PCR reads; one entry per CDR3 protein. Of 650,000 to 700,000 distinct CDR3 sequences listed, about 32% are singletons. The CDR3 has 13 amino acids. Germline V gene data show CDR1 as GTSNPN and CDR2 as SVGIG (reference sequence). V gave up 5 bases and J gave up 1 base; unmatched junction bases: 4. This clonotype was seen a few times.

The rearrangement joins TRBV30 to TRBJ2-5; 7 bases map to TRBD2. The sequence derives from a female donor with Graves disease. Here the sequenced sample was peripheral blood mononuclear cells (PBMCs), taken when the disease was refractory, from a patient treated with antithyroid drugs. CDR3 amino acids: CAWGGGIQETQYF. For the CDR3, the DNA is TGTGCCTGGGGCGGGGGAATCCAAGAGACCCAGTACTTC.